The clone carrying this T cell receptor beta chain has more than one count but fewer than ten. No antigen is known for it. Beta-chain TCR CDR3 regions were amplified from RNA transcripts. RT-PCR in the first round used HTBI primers; a second-round multiplex PCR followed. TCRdb processed the multiplex PCR reads anew with MiXCR; each CDR3 protein has one entry. Of about 660,000 distinct CDR3 sequences detected, just over 40% appear once; the ten largest clones hold more than 2.5%. The sample originates from a study of Graves' ophthalmopathy and Graves' hyperthyroidism. Study-level results: Among thyroid clonotypes expanded above 0.001 frequency, most also appeared in blood.

Germline values: CDR1 SGHKS, CDR2 YYEKEE (reference sequence). This CDR3 contains 14 residues. V lost 7 bases and J lost 0, with 13 bases in between. The TCR comes from an adult man with Graves' ophthalmopathy. V gene TRBV5-5 combines with J gene TRBJ1-1; D is possibly TRBD1 (5 bases). Sequencing was done on a sample of peripheral blood. Here the CDR3 DNA reads TGTGCCAGCTTATTCCAGGGAATGAACACTGAAGCTTTCTTT. This encodes CASLFQGMNTEAFF.